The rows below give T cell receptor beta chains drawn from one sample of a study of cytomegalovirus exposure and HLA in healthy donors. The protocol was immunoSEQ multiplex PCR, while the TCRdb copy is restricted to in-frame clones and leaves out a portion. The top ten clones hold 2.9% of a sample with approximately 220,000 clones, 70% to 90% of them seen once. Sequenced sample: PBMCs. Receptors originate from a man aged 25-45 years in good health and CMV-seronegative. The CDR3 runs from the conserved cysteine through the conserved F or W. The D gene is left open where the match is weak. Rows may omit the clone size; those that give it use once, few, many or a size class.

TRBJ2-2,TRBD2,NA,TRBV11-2,TGTGCCAGCAGCTTTACCGGTGGGACTAGTGTCACCGGGGAGCTGTTTTTT,CASSFTGGTSVTGELFF
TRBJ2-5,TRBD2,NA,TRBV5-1,TGCGCCAGCAGGACTAGCGGGGGGGCGAAAGAGACCCAGTACTTC,CASRTSGGAKETQYF
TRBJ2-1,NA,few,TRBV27,TGTGCCAGCAGTTATTACAGCATAAGCTCCTACAATGAGCAGTTCTTC,CASSYYSISSYNEQFF
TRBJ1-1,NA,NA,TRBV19,TGTGCCAGTAGTATAGCGACAGGATATTCCGCTGAAGCTTTCTTT,CASSIATGYSAEAFF
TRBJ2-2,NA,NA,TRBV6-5,TGTGCCAGCATCAAGAGCTACACCGGGGAGCTGTTTTTT,CASIKSYTGELFF
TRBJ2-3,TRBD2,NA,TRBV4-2,TGTGCCAGCAGCCAAGAGGCAGCTAGCGGGGGGGCGGCAGATACGCAGTATTTT,CASSQEAASGGAADTQYF
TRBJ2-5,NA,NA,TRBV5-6,TGTGCCAGCAGCTTGGCCCCAGGAACTCAAGAGACCCAGTACTTC,CASSLAPGTQETQYF
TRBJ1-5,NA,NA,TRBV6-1,TGTGCCAGCAGTGAGAGGCAACAACAGCCCCAGCATTTT,CASSERQQQPQHF
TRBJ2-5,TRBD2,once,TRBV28,TGTGCCAGCAGTTTACCGGGGGGGGTACTCCAAGAGACCCAGTACTTC,CASSLPGGVLQETQYF
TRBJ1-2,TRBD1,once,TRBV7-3,TGTGCCAGCAGCTTAACGGGCCAGGGGGGTGGCTACACCTTC,CASSLTGQGGGYTF
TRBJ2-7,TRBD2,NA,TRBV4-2,TGTGCCAGCAGCCAAAGAGGCGGGGGGGCATTCTCCTACGAGCAGTACTTC,CASSQRGGGAFSYEQYF
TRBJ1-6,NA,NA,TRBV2,TGTGCCAGCAGTGTAAGACAGTATAATTCACCCCTCCACTTT,CASSVRQYNSPLHF
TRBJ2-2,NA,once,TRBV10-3,TGTGCCATCAGTCCGGGGGGCAGCGTGAACACCGGGGAGCTGTTTTTT,CAISPGGSVNTGELFF
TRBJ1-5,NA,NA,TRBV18,TGTGCCAGCTCAGGGTCAGGAAATCAGCCCCAGCATTTT,CASSGSGNQPQHF
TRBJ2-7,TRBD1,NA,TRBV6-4,TGTGCCAGCAGTGACGACAGGGGCAATGCCTACGAGCAGTACTTC,CASSDDRGNAYEQYF
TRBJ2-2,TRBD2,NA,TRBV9,TGTGCCAGCAGCGGAACTAGCGGGAAGAACACCGGGGAGCTGTTTTTT,CASSGTSGKNTGELFF
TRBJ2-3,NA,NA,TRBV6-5,TGTGCCAGCAGCCGGGTCAGCACAGATACGCAGTATTTT,CASSRVSTDTQYF
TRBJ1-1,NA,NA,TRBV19,TGTGCCAGTAGTATGTCAACTGAAGCTTTCTTT,CASSMSTEAFF
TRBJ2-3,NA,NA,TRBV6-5,TGTGCCAGCAGGAGAAGAACTGGGAGAGATACGCAGTATTTT,CASRRRTGRDTQYF
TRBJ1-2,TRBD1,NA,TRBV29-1,TGCAGCGTTTTTCCAGGGGGCGATGGCTACACCTTC,CSVFPGGDGYTF
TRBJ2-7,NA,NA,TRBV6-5,TGTGCCAGCAGTCCCCGCGTCCGCGGGTACGAGCAGTACTTC,CASSPRVRGYEQYF
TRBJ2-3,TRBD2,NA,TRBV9,TGTGCCAGCAGACAAACGGGACTAGCCACAGATACGCAGTATTTT,CASRQTGLATDTQYF
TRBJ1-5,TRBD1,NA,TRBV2,TGTGCCAGCAATGGGGGGACAGGACAGCCCCAGCATTTT,CASNGGTGQPQHF
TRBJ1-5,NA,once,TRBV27,TGTGCCAGCAGCCTTGACAGGTCGAGCAATCAGCCCCAGCATTTT,CASSLDRSSNQPQHF
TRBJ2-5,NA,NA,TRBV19,TGTGCCAGTAGTATGACGTTTCGCGGGGAGACCCAGTACTTC,CASSMTFRGETQYF
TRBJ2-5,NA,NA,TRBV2,TGTGCCAGCAGTGAACAGGGGTGGGGAGAGACCCAGTACTTC,CASSEQGWGETQYF
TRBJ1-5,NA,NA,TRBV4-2,TGTGCCAGCAGCCAAGGGACAGTCAATCAGCCCCAGCATTTT,CASSQGTVNQPQHF
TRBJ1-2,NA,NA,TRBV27,TGTGCCAGCAGTCCCCTTCTAGGACAGATCTATGGCTACACCTTC,CASSPLLGQIYGYTF
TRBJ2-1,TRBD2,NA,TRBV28,TGTGCCAGCAGTTTTCGACTAGCGGGGGTCACCACGTACAATGAGCAGTTCTTC,CASSFRLAGVTTYNEQFF
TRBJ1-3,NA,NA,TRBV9,TGTGCCAGCAGCGAGACATTCTACTCGGACACCATATATTTT,CASSETFYSDTIYF
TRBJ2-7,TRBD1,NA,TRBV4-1,TGCGCCAGCAGCCACGGGACAGGGGGCTGGAACGAGCAGTACTTC,CASSHGTGGWNEQYF
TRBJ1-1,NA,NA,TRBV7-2,TGTGCCAGCAGCTTAGCGAGAGCTAACACTGAAGCTTTCTTT,CASSLARANTEAFF
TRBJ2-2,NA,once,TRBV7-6,TGTGCCAGCAGCTTAGCGCGAGGGACCGGGGAGCTGTTTTTT,CASSLARGTGELFF
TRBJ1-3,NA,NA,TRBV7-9,TGTGCCAGCAGCTTGGGCAACTCTGGAAACACCATATATTTT,CASSLGNSGNTIYF
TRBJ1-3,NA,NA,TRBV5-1,TGCGCCAGCAGCCTAGGGGCGTCTGGAAACACCATATATTTT,CASSLGASGNTIYF
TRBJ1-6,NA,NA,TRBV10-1,TGCGCCAGCAGTGAAACTCCAAGGCGACTTGAAGATTCACCCCTCCACTTT,CASSETPRRLEDSPLHF
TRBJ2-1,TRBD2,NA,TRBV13,TGTGCCAGCAGCGCCCTAGCGGGGGGCCACTCCTACAATGAGCAGTTCTTC,CASSALAGGHSYNEQFF
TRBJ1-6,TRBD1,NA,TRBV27,TGTGCCAGCACCGAAAGGGGGACAGGGGTTGCACCCCTCCACTTT,CASTERGTGVAPLHF
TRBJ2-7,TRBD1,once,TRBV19,TGTGCCAGTAGTACCTACAGGGGGGACTACGAGCAGTACTTC,CASSTYRGDYEQYF
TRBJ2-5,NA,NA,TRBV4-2,TGTGCCAGCAGCCAAGTAATGGCTAGCCAAGAGACCCAGTACTTC,CASSQVMASQETQYF
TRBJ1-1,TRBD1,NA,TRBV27,TGTGCCAGCAGCCGGGGACAGTCCCACAAGGACACTGAAGCTTTCTTT,CASSRGQSHKDTEAFF